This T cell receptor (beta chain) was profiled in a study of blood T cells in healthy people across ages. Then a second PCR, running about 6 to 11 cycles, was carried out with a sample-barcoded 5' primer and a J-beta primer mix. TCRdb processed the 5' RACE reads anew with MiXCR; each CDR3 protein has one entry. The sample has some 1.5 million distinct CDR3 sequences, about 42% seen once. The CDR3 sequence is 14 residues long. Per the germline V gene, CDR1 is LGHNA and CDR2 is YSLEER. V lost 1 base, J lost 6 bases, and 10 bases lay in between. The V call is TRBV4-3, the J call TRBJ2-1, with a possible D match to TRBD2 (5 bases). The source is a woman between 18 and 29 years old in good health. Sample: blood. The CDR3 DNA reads TGCGCCAGCAGCCAAGGTCGAGGGCGCAATGAGCAGTTCTTC. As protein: CASSQGRGRNEQFF.